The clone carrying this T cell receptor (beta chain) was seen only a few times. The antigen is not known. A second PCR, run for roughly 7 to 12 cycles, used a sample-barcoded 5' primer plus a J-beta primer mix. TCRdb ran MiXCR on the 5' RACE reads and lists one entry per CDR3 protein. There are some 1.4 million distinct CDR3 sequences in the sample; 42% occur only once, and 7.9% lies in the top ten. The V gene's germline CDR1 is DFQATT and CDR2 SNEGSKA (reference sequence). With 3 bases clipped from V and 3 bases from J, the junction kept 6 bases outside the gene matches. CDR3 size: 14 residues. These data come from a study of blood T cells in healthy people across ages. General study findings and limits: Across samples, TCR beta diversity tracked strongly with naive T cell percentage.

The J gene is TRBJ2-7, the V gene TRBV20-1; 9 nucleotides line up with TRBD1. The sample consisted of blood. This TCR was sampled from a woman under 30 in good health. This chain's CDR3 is CSASTGTGNYEQYF. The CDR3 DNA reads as TGCAGTGCTAGTACCGGGACAGGGAACTACGAGCAGTACTTC.